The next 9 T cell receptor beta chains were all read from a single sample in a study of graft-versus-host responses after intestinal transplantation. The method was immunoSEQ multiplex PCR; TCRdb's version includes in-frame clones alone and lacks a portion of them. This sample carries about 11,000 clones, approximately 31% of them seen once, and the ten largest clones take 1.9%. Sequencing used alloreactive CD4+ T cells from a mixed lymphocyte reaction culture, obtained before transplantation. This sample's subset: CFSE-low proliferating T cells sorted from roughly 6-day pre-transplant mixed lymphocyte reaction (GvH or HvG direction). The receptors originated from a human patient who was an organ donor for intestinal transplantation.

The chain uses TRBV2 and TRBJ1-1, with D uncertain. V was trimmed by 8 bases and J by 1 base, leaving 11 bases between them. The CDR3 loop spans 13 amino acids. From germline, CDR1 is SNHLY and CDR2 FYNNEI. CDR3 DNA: TGTGCCAGCGGGAGGGAGAGGAACACTGAAGCTTTCTTT. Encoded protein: CASGRERNTEAFF.

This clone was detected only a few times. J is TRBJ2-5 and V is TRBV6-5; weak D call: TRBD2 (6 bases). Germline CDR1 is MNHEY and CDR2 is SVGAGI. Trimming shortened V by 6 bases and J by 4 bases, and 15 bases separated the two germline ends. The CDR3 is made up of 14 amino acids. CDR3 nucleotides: TGTGCCAGCAGCCCCACCGCGGGGAGAGAGACCCAGTACTTC. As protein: CASSPTAGRETQYF.

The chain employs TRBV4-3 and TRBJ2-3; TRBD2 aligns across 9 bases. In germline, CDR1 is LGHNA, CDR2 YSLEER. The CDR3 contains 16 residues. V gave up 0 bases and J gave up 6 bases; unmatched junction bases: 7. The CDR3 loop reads CASSQDQRGAGDTQYF. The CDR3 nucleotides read TGCGCCAGCAGCCAAGATCAGCGGGGGGCCGGCGATACGCAGTATTTT.

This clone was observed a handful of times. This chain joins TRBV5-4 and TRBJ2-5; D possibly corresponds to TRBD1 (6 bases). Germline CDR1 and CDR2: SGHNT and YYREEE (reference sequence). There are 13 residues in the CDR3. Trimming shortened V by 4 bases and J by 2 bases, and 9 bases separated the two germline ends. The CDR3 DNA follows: TGTGCCAGCAGCGCCGGACAGCAAGAGACCCAGTACTTC. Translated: CASSAGQQETQYF.

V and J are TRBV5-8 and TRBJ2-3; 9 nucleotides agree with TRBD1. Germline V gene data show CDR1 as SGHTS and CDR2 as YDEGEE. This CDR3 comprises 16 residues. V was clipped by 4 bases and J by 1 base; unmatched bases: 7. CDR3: CASSAGQGMGTDTQYF. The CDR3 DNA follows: TGTGCCAGCAGCGCCGGACAGGGGATGGGCACAGATACGCAGTATTTT. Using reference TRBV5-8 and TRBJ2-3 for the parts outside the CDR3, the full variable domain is EAGVTQSPTHLIKTRGQQATLRCSPISGHTSVYWYQQALGLGLQFLLWYDEGEERNRGNFPPRFSGRQFPNYSSELNVNALELEDSALYLCASSAGQGMGTDTQYFGPGTRLTVL.

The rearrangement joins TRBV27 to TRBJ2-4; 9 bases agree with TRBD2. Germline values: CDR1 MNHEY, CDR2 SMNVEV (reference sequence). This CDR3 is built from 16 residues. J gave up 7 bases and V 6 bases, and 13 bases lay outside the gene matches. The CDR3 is CASRDGLAPSPNIQYF. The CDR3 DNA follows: TGTGCCAGCAGGGACGGACTAGCGCCGTCACCGAACATTCAGTACTTC.

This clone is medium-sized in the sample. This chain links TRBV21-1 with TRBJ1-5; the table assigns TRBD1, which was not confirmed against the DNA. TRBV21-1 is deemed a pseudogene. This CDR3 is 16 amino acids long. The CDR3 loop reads CASSKGRQLPNQPQHF. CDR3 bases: TGTGCCAGCAGCAAAGGCAGACAATTACCCAATCAGCCCCAGCATTTT.

The CDR3 protein is CASSSPGGTQYF. In DNA, the CDR3 is TGTGCCAGCAGCTCTCCGGGGGGGACCCAGTACTTC. The chain employs TRBV11-2 and TRBJ2-5, with 7 bases fitting TRBD2. Trimming at V came to 4 bases and at J to 7 bases, leaving 3 bases not matched to a gene. Per the germline V gene, CDR1 is SGHAT and CDR2 is FQNNGV. The CDR3 covers 12 residues.

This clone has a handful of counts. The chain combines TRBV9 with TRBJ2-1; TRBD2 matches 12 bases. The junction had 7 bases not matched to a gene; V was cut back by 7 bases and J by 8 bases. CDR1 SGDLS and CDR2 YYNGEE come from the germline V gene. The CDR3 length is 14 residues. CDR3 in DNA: TGTGCCAGCGCGCTAGCGGGGGGGCCGGATGAGCAGTTCTTC. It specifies CASALAGGPDEQFF.